This T cell receptor (beta chain) came from a study of shared clonotypes between healthy human individuals. General study results and limits: The generation probabilities recorded for non-shared clonotypes fell below those of clonotypes shared by all four donors.

The method was immunoSEQ multiplex PCR; TCRdb's version includes in-frame clones alone and lacks a portion of them. The sample carries about 2.1 million clones, just under 95% recorded once. Of note for this clone: The antigen is unknown.

This CDR3 contains 17 residues. The V end was cut by 5 bases, the J end by 8 bases, with 27 bases between. Looked up from germline, CDR1 is SGHAT and CDR2 is FQDESV (reference sequence). Naivety among CD8 cells was defined by CD45RO negativity and positive CCR7 selection, thereby excluding terminally differentiated effector memory CD45RA+ cells. Every contributor of samples was a Caucasian grown-up residing in Nashville, Tennessee. This chain links TRBV11-1 with TRBJ1-2; D might be TRBD1 (5 bases). The specimen was naive CD8+ T cells from PBMCs. This clonotype originated in a man younger than 35 in good health. Some clones in this sample may be carry-over from other donors' samples. The CDR3 region has the DNA TGTGCCAGCAGCCCGAGAGACGCGGGGGACCTAGGGCGGGGCTACACCTTC. It codes for CASSPRDAGDLGRGYTF.